These 28 T cell receptor beta chains were all obtained from the same sample, sequenced in a study of T cells in women clearing cervical HPV infection. Method: immunoSEQ multiplex PCR; TCRdb's copy keeps in-frame clones and lacks some. This table lists approximately 18,000 clones. Sequenced: blood buffy coat. These receptors were obtained from a woman aged 18 to 75 with a cervical HPV16 infection that either progressed to CIN3+ or cleared (not recorded which).

Turning to this clone: The read ends 3 residues early relative to the CDR3; the germline J gene fills the gap. The chain uses TRBV30 and TRBJ2-7; 8 nucleotides match TRBD1. V shed 3 bases, J shed 2 bases, and the junction held 3 bases outside the gene matches. CDR1 GTSNPN and CDR2 SVGIG come from the germline V gene (reference sequence). This CDR3 has 13 amino acids. CDR3 in amino acids: CAWSGTGTYEQYF. The sequenced CDR3 bases are TGTGCCTGGAGCGGGACAGGAACCTACGAG.

Turning to this clone: The CDR3 is cut off 3 residues early in the read; its end comes from the germline J gene. The chain uses TRBV20-1 and TRBJ1-5; TRBD1 might be the D (6 bases). CDR3 length: 13 amino acids. Per the germline V gene, CDR1 is DFQATT and CDR2 is SNEGSKA (reference sequence). V lost 6 bases, J lost 6 bases, and 15 bases lay in between. CDR3 amino acids: CSAARGGAQPQHF. The sequenced CDR3 bases are TGCAGTGCCGCTCGGGGGGGGGCTCAGCCC.

In the case of this clone: The CDR3 end lies 3 residues beyond the end of the read and is filled in from the germline J gene. The rearrangement uses TRBV30 and TRBJ2-2, with a weak D call TRBD1 (6 bases). V gave up 3 bases and J gave up 5 bases, with 10 bases separating them. Germline V gene sequence: CDR1 GTSNPN, CDR2 SVGIG (reference sequence). The CDR3 length is 13 residues. The covered CDR3 bases are TGTGCCTGGAGGCCAGGGGAAACCGGGGAG. This codes for CAWRPGETGE. Given in full, the CDR3 is CAWRPGETGELFF.

As for this clone: Read coverage stops 3 residues before the CDR3 terminus; the germline J gene supplies the remainder. This chain connects TRBV7-2 to TRBJ2-2; 11 nucleotides line up with TRBD2. This CDR3 spans 16 amino acids. The junction had 1 base not matched to a gene; V was cut back by 0 bases and J by 4 bases. Germline V lookup: CDR1 SGHTA, CDR2 FQGNSA. CDR3 amino acids: CASSLALAGGTGELFF. CDR3 DNA (partial): TGTGCCAGCAGCTTAGCGCTAGCGGGGGGCACCGGGGAG.

Turning to this clone: The read gets to within 3 residues of the CDR3 end, and the germline J gene fills in the rest. The chain uses TRBV7-2 and TRBJ2-1; TRBD2 aligns across 9 bases. The CDR3 covers 14 residues. CDR1 SGHTA and CDR2 FQGNSA come from the germline V gene. The V and J ends lost 4 bases and 9 bases, in that order; junction bases with no gene match: 7. Partial CDR3 DNA: TGTGCCAGCAGCTCCGGGACTAGCTTGGGTGAG. Translation: CASSSGTSLGE. The full CDR3 protein is CASSSGTSLGEQFF.

Regarding this clone: The sequenced fragment ends 3 residues before the CDR3 boundary, so the rest is inferred from the germline J gene. The chain couples TRBV20-1 to TRBJ2-2, with 8 bases matching TRBD1. V dropped 5 bases and J dropped 7; count of bases not matched to a gene: 6. Germline assignment: CDR1 DFQATT and CDR2 SNEGSKA (reference sequence). This CDR3 contains 13 residues. CDR3 amino acids: CSAPRGLGGELFF. The sequenced CDR3 bases are TGCAGTGCTCCCAGGGGGCTGGGCGGGGAG.

Comment on this clone: The read terminates 3 residues ahead of where the CDR3 ends, so the germline J gene completes it. This chain links TRBV20-1 with TRBJ2-7; D might be TRBD2 (6 bases). V lost 2 bases, J lost 2 bases, and 19 bases lay in between. The CDR3 extends over 16 amino acids. From germline, CDR1 is DFQATT and CDR2 SNEGSKA (reference sequence). The part of the CDR3 DNA that was read is TGCAGTGCTAGACCTCGGTCGGGACTCAAAACCTACGAG. Its translation is CSARPRSGLKTYE. The whole CDR3 protein reads CSARPRSGLKTYEQYF.

In regard to this clone: The read comes to an end 3 residues before the CDR3 does, leaving the germline J gene to fill in the end. The chain is built from TRBV20-1 and TRBJ2-2; no firm D call. Trimming took off 0 bases at V and 6 bases at J, with 8 bases between the two ends. Per the germline V gene, CDR1 is DFQATT and CDR2 is SNEGSKA (reference sequence). This CDR3 region has 13 residues. The CDR3 sequence: CSARDPSAGELFF. Partial CDR3 DNA: TGCAGTGCTAGAGATCCGAGCGCCGGGGAG.

CDR3 protein: CASRPGQAPDTQYF. The sequenced part of the CDR3 DNA is TGTGCCAGTAGACCGGGACAGGCCCCAGATACG. The rearrangement uses TRBV19 and TRBJ2-3; TRBD1 matches at 8 bases. Sequencing ends 3 residues short of the CDR3 end; the germline J gene provides the rest. V lost 6 bases, J lost 4 bases, and 6 bases stayed unmatched. This CDR3 has 14 residues. Germline V gene lookup returns CDR1 LNHDA and CDR2 SQIVND (reference sequence). Based on the CDR3 plus reference TRBV19 and TRBJ2-3, the full variable domain is DGGITQSPKYLFRKEGQNVTLSCEQNLNHDAMYWYRQDPGQGLRLIYYSQIVNDFQKGDIAEGYSVSREKKESFPLTVTSAQKNPTAFYLCASRPGQAPDTQYFGPGTRLTVL.

Incomplete CDR3 DNA: TGTGCCAGCAGCTTAAATGCGGGTTCGGAAGAGACC. Translating gives CASSLNAGSEET. In full, the CDR3 reads CASSLNAGSEETQYF. V is TRBV7-9 and J is TRBJ2-5; weak D call: TRBD2 (5 bases). Sequencing ends 3 residues short of the CDR3 end; the germline J gene provides the rest. The CDR3 totals 15 residues. CDR1 and CDR2 from the germline V gene are SEHNR and FQNEAQ (reference sequence). V lost 2 bases, J lost 3 bases, and 13 bases lay in between.

Points on this clone: The read gets to within 3 residues of the CDR3 end, and the germline J gene fills in the rest. The chain combines TRBV30 with TRBJ1-3, with 8 bases that match TRBD1. Trimming cost V 0 bases and J 4 bases; bases outside gene matches: 8. CDR3 length: 16 residues. Germline V CDR1 and CDR2: GTSNPN, SVGIG (reference sequence). The chain's CDR3 is CAWSVRYRGRGNTIYF. CDR3 bases read: TGTGCCTGGAGTGTACGGTACAGGGGGAGGGGAAACACC.

In the case of this clone: The read stops 3 residues short of the end of the CDR3; the missing end is completed from the germline J gene. The chain carries TRBV19 and TRBJ1-2; 7 bases agree with TRBD1. CDR1 LNHDA and CDR2 SQIVND come from the germline V gene (reference sequence). Unmatched junction bases numbered 11, after V lost 7 bases and J lost 6 bases. The CDR3 totals 14 residues. CDR3 protein: CASNRQGEHNGYTF. The sequenced CDR3 bases are TGTGCCAGTAACCGACAGGGCGAACACAATGGC.

Of note for this clone: The DNA ends 3 residues before the CDR3 does, and the rest of the CDR3 is filled in from the germline J gene. The rearrangement links TRBV6-2 or TRBV6-3 to TRBJ2-5; TRBD1 is a possible D gene (6 bases). Trimming cost V 6 bases and J 0 bases, with 20 bases left between them. Per the germline V gene, CDR1 is MNHEY and CDR2 is SVGEGT. This CDR3 is built from 17 residues. This CDR3 reads CASRKPGADPNQETQYF. CDR3 DNA (partial): TGTGCCAGCAGAAAGCCAGGGGCAGATCCAAACCAAGAGACC.

As regards this clone: Sequencing ends 3 residues short of the CDR3 end; the germline J gene provides the rest. The rearrangement links TRBV20-1 to TRBJ2-2, with TRBD1 matching over 9 bases. CDR3 length: 15 residues. Germline V gene data show CDR1 as DFQATT and CDR2 as SNEGSKA (reference sequence). Trimming took 5 bases from V and 4 from J; bases not matched to a gene: 8. The CDR3 DNA, read in part, is TGCAGTGCTCCTTCCGGGACAGGGTCCACCGGGGAG. Its protein is CSAPSGTGSTGE. The complete CDR3 protein is CSAPSGTGSTGELFF.

Partial CDR3 DNA: TGTGCCAGCGGGGACAGGACGGTTCGTATATCGGAACCC. Translated: CASGDRTVRISEP. The whole CDR3 region reads CASGDRTVRISEPLHF. The chain links TRBV28 to TRBJ1-6; 8 bases align to TRBD1. Sequencing ends 3 residues short of the CDR3 end; the germline J gene provides the rest. Germline CDR1 and CDR2: MDHEN and SYDVKM. The V gene end was trimmed by 8 bases and the J gene end by 12 bases; junction bases not matched to a gene: 18. This CDR3 comprises 16 residues. Filled out from reference TRBV28 and TRBJ1-6, the complete variable domain reads DVKVTQSSRYLVKRTGEKVFLECVQDMDHENMFWYRQDPGLGLRLIYFSYDVKMKEKGDIPEGYSVSREKKERFSLILESASTNQTSMYLCASGDRTVRISEPLHFGNGTRLTVT.

On this clone: The read ends 3 residues shy of where the CDR3 ends; the end is completed using the germline J gene. V is TRBV7-8 and J is TRBJ2-2; D perhaps matches TRBD1 (5 bases). Germline CDR1 SGHVS, CDR2 FQNEAQ. This CDR3 is 15 amino acids long. Trimming left V 3 bases short and J 1 base short, with 9 bases between. The sequenced part of the CDR3 DNA is TGTGCCAGCAGCTTGACAGTAAGGAACACCGGGGAG. It specifies CASSLTVRNTGE. The whole CDR3 protein reads CASSLTVRNTGELFF. The whole variable domain, filled in from reference TRBV7-8 and TRBJ2-2, reads GAGVSQSPRYKVAKRGQDVALRCDPISGHVSLFWYQQALGQGPEFLTYFQNEAQLDKSGLPSDRFFAERPEGSVSTLKIQRTQQEDSAVYLCASSLTVRNTGELFFGEGSRLTVL.

On this clone itself: The read terminates 3 residues ahead of where the CDR3 ends, so the germline J gene completes it. This chain connects TRBV5-1 to TRBJ2-2; the D gene is possibly TRBD2 (5 bases). From germline, CDR1 is SGHRS and CDR2 YFSETQ. The CDR3 covers 14 residues. The ends were cut back, 5 bases at V and 0 bases at J, with 8 bases in the middle. This chain's CDR3 is CASRPLANTGELFF. The DNA read from the CDR3 is TGCGCCAGCAGACCACTAGCGAACACCGGGGAG.

Details on this clone: The read ends 3 residues shy of where the CDR3 ends; the end is completed using the germline J gene. The rearrangement joins TRBV29-1 to TRBJ1-1; D might be TRBD1 (5 bases). The CDR3 spans 12 residues. Germline values: CDR1 SQVTM, CDR2 ANQGSEA. Deletions cut 3 bases from V and 4 bases from J, with 9 bases between. The DNA read from the CDR3 is TGCAGCGTTGACTCAGGGTCCACTGAA. Protein sequence: CSVDSGSTE. From start to end, the CDR3 is CSVDSGSTEAFF.

Turning to this clone: The sequenced fragment ends 3 residues before the CDR3 boundary, so the rest is inferred from the germline J gene. The rearrangement uses TRBV5-1 and TRBJ2-7, with 7 bases that match TRBD1. The germline V gene encodes CDR1 SGHRS and CDR2 YFSETQ. The trim removed 3 bases at V and 1 base at J, leaving 7 bases unmatched. The CDR3 totals 15 residues. CDR3 sequence: CASSYGQVGSYEQYF. CDR3 DNA (partial): TGCGCCAGCAGCTATGGACAGGTGGGGTCCTACGAG. Supplemented by reference TRBV5-1 and TRBJ2-7, the full variable domain reads KAGVTQTPRYLIKTRGQQVTLSCSPISGHRSVSWYQQTPGQGLQFLFEYFSETQRNKGNFPGRFSGRQFSNSRSEMNVSTLELGDSALYLCASSYGQVGSYEQYFGPGTRLTVT.

The part of the CDR3 DNA that was read is TGTGCTAGTGCTAATCGAGGGCCTTCG. Translating gives CASANRGPS. The CDR3 reads in full as CASANRGPSAFF. The rearrangement links TRBV12-5 to TRBJ1-1, with no clear D. The DNA ends 3 residues before the CDR3 does, and the rest of the CDR3 is filled in from the germline J gene. CDR1 is LGHNT, CDR2 FRNRAP, per germline. This CDR3 is 12 amino acids long.

Turning to this clone: The CDR3 end lies 3 residues beyond the end of the read and is filled in from the germline J gene. The gene calls are TRBV20-1 and TRBJ1-2, with TRBD1 matching over 8 bases. The CDR3 has 14 amino acids. Germline V gene lookup returns CDR1 DFQATT and CDR2 SNEGSKA (reference sequence). CDR3 sequence reads: CSAKPLRGQRGYTF. CDR3 bases read: TGCAGTGCTAAACCCCTCAGGGGGCAGAGGGGC.

In the case of this clone: The observed sequence ends 3 residues before the CDR3 terminus, with the missing tail filled in from the germline J gene. The chain links TRBV18 to TRBJ2-6; 9 nucleotides align to TRBD1. The CDR3 has 19 residues. V shed 6 bases and J 0 bases; nucleotides not matched to a gene: 12. Germline V gene data show CDR1 as KGHSH and CDR2 as LQKENI. CDR3 loop: CASSLRPGTGSSGANVLTF. Incomplete CDR3 DNA: TGTGCCAGCTCGCTCAGACCCGGGACAGGGTCCTCTGGGGCCAACGTC.

Concerning this clone: The CDR3 goes on 3 residues after the read ends, and that part is filled in from the germline J gene. The J gene is TRBJ1-2, the V gene TRBV7-2; no clear D. The germline V and J ends were trimmed by 5 bases and 2 bases, with 6 bases remaining between them. CDR1 is SGHTA and CDR2 is FQGNSA in the germline V gene. The CDR3 extends over 12 amino acids. CDR3 loop: CASSPGNYGYTF. The DNA read from the CDR3 is TGTGCCAGCAGCCCGGGGAACTATGGC.

Notes on this clone: The read terminates 3 residues before the CDR3 end, so the remaining end is supplied by the germline J gene. The chain employs TRBV3-1 (or the pseudogene TRBV3-2) and TRBJ2-4; the D gene is possibly TRBD2 (6 bases). This CDR3 spans 13 amino acids. The V gene lost 1 base and the J gene lost 8 bases, with 9 bases spanning the gap. CDR1 is LGHDT and CDR2 is YNNKEL in the germline V gene (reference sequence). CDR3 DNA, as far as it was read: TGTGCCAGCAGCCAAGGCGGGGCTGACATT. Protein: CASSQGGADI. The entire CDR3 is CASSQGGADIQYF.

As for this clone: Read data end 3 residues before the CDR3 end; the end is taken from the germline J gene. The chain links TRBV2 to TRBJ2-7, with D possibly TRBD2 on 7 matching bases. CDR1 and CDR2 from the germline V gene are SNHLY and FYNNEI. This CDR3 spans 13 amino acids. V was cut by 6 bases and J by 2 bases, with 11 bases left in between. CDR3 DNA, as far as it was read: TGTGCCAGCAGGGGGGGGCCTACCTACGAG. Amino acid sequence: CASRGGPTYE. The whole CDR3 protein is CASRGGPTYEQYF.

To note about this clone: The read ends 3 residues shy of where the CDR3 ends; the end is completed using the germline J gene. The chain recombines TRBV5-1 with TRBJ1-4; possible D gene TRBD1, 6 bases. The CDR3 sequence is 14 residues long. From germline, CDR1 is SGHRS and CDR2 YFSETQ. Trimming left V 4 bases short and J 4 bases short, with 11 bases between. The CDR3 DNA, read in part, is TGCGCCAGCAGCCTAGGGGGGGATAATGAAAAA. It encodes CASSLGGDNEK. The whole CDR3 sequence reads CASSLGGDNEKLFF.

Concerning this clone: With the read ending 3 residues before the CDR3 end, the germline J gene is used to fill in that end. The chain combines TRBV2 with TRBJ1-3, with D possibly being TRBD1 (6 bases). CDR3 length: 14 amino acids. The V end lost 8 bases, the J end lost 2 bases, and 13 bases lay between the germline ends. Germline V gene data show CDR1 as SNHLY and CDR2 as FYNNEI. The sequenced part of the CDR3 DNA is TGTGCCAGCCAACAGGGATCCACTGGAAACACC. This encodes CASQQGSTGNT. The entire CDR3 protein is CASQQGSTGNTIYF.

About this clone: The CDR3 is cut off 3 residues early in the read; its end comes from the germline J gene. The V gene is TRBV4-1, the J gene TRBJ1-4; no firm D call. The V end lost 3 bases, the J end lost 3 bases, and 11 bases lay between the germline ends. CDR1 MGHRA and CDR2 YSYEKL come from the germline V gene. The CDR3 extends over 15 amino acids. The part of the CDR3 DNA that was read is TGCGCCAGCAGCCAGCTTGGCATACCTAATGAAAAA. It specifies CASSQLGIPNEK. The entire CDR3 sequence reads CASSQLGIPNEKLFF.